The next 2 T cell receptor beta chains were all read from a single sample in a study of T-cell reconstitution after alpha-beta-depleted transplantation in children. The library targeted TCRbeta and was prepared with unique molecular identifiers. TCRdb processed the PCR reads anew with MiXCR; each CDR3 protein has one entry. The sample contains 600,000 to 700,000 distinct CDR3 sequences, about 15% of which appear only once. The source material was PBMCs from the stem cell graft donor, sampled from the stem cell graft. These receptors originate from a human donor who donated a stem cell graft to a child with acute myeloid leukemia.

This clonotype was counted only a few times. The chain combines TRBV20-1 with TRBJ2-1, with 8 nucleotides matching TRBD1. This CDR3 contains 14 residues. The germline V gene encodes CDR1 DFQATT and CDR2 SNEGSKA (reference sequence). The trim removed 3 bases at V and 6 bases at J, leaving 7 bases unmatched. As DNA, the CDR3 is TGCAGTGCTAGTCGGACAGGGATACTCAATGAGCAGTTCTTC. Translation gives CSASRTGILNEQFF.

This clonotype was seen at least ten times. V and J are TRBV20-1 and TRBJ1-1; D remains ambiguous. The germline gives CDR1 DFQATT, CDR2 SNEGSKA (reference sequence). The CDR3 is 14 residues long. The V gene lost 4 bases and the J gene lost 0 bases, with 12 bases spanning the gap. The CDR3 DNA follows: TGCAGTGCTACCCCCCGAGGGATGAACACTGAAGCTTTCTTT. It specifies CSATPRGMNTEAFF.